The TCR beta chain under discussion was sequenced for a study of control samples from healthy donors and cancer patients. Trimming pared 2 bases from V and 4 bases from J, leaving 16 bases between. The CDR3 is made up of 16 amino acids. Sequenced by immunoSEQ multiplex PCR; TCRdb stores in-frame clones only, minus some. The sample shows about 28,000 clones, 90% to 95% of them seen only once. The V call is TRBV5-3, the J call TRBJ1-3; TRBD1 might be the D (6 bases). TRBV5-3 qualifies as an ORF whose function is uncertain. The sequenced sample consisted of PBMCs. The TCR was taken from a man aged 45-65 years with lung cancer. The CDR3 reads CARSFNQGPWGNTIYF. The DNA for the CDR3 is TGTGCCAGAAGCTTTAACCAGGGGCCCTGGGGAAACACCATATATTTT.